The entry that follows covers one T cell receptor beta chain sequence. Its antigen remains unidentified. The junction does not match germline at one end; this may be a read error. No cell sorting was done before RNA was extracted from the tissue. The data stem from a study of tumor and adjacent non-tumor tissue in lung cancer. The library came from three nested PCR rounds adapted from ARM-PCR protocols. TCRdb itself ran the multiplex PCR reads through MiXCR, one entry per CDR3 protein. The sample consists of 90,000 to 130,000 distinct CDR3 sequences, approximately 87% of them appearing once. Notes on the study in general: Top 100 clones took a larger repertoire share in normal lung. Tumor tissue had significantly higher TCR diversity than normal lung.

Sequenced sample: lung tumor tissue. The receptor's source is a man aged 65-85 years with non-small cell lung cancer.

The CDR3 DNA sequence: TGTGCCAGCTGTCTGGGGAGGGGCATGAATACTGAAGCTTTCTTT. This translates into CASCLGRGMNTEAFF. The chain recombines TRBV12-3 or TRBV12-4 with TRBJ1-1; the D gene is possibly TRBD1 (5 bases). The CDR3 loop spans 15 amino acids.